The clone carrying this T cell receptor (beta chain) was observed a handful of times. Some clones are missing from TCRdb's copy, which holds only in-frame ones; the method was immunoSEQ multiplex PCR. Here the sample spans fewer than 95,000 clones, about 93% being singletons. Deletions cut 0 bases from V and 5 bases from J, with 11 bases between. The CDR3 has 14 residues. Germline V CDR1 and CDR2: SGHTA, FQGNSA. Exclusion of a patient followed from autoimmune disease history or systemic immunosuppression. With baseline, cycle 4 day 1, and cycle 7 day 1 as timepoints, blood was sampled. The data were taken from a study of OX40 agonist ivuxolimab in advanced cancers. Study in general: At doses from 0.01 to 10 mg/kg, patients were given intravenous ivuxolimab every 2 weeks.

The chain combines TRBV7-2 with TRBJ2-7, with a tentative D call TRBD1 (5 bases). This receptor was obtained from an adult with an advanced solid tumor such as melanoma, head and neck, liver or kidney cancer. This specimen consisted of CD4+ or CD8+ T cells sorted from blood, obtained in a trial of the OX40 agonist ivuxolimab. CDR3 region: CASSLAQGMNEQYF. The CDR3 nucleotides read TGTGCCAGCAGCTTAGCTCAGGGTATGAACGAGCAGTACTTC.